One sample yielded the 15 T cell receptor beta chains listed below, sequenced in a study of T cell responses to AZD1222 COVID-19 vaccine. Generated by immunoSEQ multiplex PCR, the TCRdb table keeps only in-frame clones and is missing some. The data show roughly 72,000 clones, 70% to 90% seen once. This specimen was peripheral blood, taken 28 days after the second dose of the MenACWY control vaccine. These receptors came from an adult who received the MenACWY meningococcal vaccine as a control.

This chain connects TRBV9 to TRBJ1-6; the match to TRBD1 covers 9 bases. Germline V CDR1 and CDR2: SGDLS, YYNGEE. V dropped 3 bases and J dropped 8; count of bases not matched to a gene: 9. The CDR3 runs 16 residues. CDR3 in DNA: TGTGCCAGCAGCGGAAACCGGGACAGGGCCGATTCACCCCTCCACTTT. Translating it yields CASSGNRDRADSPLHF.

CDR3 sequence reads: CAWSVVQHEQYF. DNA for the CDR3: TGTGCCTGGAGTGTAGTCCAGCACGAGCAGTACTTC. The chain employs TRBV30 and TRBJ2-7; D is ambiguous. There are 12 residues in the CDR3. CDR1 and CDR2 from the germline V gene are GTSNPN and SVGIG (reference sequence). V was trimmed by 0 bases and J by 5 bases, leaving 8 bases between them.

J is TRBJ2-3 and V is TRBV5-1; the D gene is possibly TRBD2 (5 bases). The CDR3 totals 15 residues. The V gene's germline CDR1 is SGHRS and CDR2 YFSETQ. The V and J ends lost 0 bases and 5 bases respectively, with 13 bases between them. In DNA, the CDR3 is TGCGCCAGCAGCTTGGCCGTAAGCGGAGGAGATACGCAGTATTTT. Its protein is CASSLAVSGGDTQYF.

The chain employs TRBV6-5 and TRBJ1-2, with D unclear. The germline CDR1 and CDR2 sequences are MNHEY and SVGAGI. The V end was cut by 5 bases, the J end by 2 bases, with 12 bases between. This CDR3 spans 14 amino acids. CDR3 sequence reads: CASSIVETNYGYTF. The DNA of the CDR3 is TGTGCCAGCAGTATCGTCGAGACAAACTATGGCTACACCTTC.

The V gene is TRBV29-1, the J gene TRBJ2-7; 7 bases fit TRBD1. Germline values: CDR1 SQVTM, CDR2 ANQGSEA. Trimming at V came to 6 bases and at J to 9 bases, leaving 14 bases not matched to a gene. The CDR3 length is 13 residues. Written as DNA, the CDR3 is TGCAGCGTACAACAGGGGCCCAAGGTGGGGCAGTACTTC. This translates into CSVQQGPKVGQYF.

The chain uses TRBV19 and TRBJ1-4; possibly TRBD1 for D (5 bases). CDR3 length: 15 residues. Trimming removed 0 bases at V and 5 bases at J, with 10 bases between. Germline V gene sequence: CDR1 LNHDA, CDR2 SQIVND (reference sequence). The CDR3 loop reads CASSIEGRENEKLFF. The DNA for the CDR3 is TGTGCCAGTAGTATAGAGGGACGGGAGAATGAAAAACTGTTTTTT.

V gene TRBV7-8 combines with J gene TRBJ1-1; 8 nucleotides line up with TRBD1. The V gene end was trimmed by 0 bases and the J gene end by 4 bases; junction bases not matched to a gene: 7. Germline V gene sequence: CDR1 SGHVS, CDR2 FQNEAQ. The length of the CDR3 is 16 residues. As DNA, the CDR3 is TGTGCCAGCAGCTTAGCACGGACAGGGTATGGCACTGAAGCTTTCTTT. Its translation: CASSLARTGYGTEAFF.

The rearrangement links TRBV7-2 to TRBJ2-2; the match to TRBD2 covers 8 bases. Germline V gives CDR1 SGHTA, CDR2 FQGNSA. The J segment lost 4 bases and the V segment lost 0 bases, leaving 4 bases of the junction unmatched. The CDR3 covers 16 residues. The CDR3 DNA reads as TGTGCCAGCAGCTTAGCGGCGGCGGGGGGCACCGGGGAGCTGTTTTTT. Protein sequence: CASSLAAAGGTGELFF.

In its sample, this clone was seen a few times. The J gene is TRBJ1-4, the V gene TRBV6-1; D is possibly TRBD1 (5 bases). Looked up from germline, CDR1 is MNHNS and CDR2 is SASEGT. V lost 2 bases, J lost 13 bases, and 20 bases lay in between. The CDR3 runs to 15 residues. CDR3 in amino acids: CASSESGGTPSRLFF. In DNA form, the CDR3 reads TGTGCCAGCAGTGAATCCGGGGGGACGCCGAGCCGACTGTTTTTT.

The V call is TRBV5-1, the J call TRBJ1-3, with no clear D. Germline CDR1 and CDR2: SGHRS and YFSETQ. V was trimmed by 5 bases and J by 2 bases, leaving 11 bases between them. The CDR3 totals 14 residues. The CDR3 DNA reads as TGCGCCAGCAGGCCCTTTATGACTGGAAACACCATATATTTT. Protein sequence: CASRPFMTGNTIYF.

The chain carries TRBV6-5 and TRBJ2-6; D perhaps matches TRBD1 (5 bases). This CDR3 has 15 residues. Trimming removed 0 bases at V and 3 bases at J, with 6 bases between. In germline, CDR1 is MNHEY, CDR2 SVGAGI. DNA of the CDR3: TGTGCCAGCAGTTACTCGCAGGGTGGGGCCAACGTCCTGACTTTC. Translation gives CASSYSQGGANVLTF.

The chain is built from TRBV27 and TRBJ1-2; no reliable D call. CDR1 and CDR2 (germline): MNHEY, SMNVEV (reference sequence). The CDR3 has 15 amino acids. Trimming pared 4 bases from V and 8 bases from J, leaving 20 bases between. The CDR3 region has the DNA TGTGCCAGCAGTTCTGTTGGCATTAAGTCGGAGGGCTACACCTTC. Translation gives CASSSVGIKSEGYTF.

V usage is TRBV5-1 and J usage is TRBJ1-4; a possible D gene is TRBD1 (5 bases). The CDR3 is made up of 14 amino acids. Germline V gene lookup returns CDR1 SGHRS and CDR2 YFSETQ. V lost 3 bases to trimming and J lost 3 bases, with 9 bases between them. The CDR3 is CASSSGTSNEKLFF. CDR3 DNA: TGCGCCAGCAGCTCCGGGACCTCTAATGAAAAACTGTTTTTT.

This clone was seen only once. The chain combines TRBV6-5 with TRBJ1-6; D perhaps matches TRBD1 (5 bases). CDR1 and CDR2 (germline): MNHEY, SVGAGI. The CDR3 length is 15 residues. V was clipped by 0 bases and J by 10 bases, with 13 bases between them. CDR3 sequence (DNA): TGTGCCAGCAGTTACTCTTCAGGGCTGAGGTCACCCCTCCACTTT. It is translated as CASSYSSGLRSPLHF.

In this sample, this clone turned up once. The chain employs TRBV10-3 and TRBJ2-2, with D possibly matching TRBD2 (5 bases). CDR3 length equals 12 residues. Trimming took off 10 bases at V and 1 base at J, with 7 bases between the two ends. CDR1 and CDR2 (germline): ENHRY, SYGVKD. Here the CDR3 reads CASRGNTGELFF. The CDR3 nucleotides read TGTGCCAGCCGGGGGAACACCGGGGAGCTGTTTTTT.